This T cell receptor beta chain was observed in a study of vaccination effects on CD4 cells after COVID-19. About the study: Both of the two convalescent patients gave a sample, one 16 days and one a week before vaccination.

Some clones are missing from TCRdb's copy, which holds only in-frame ones; the method was immunoSEQ multiplex PCR. The table lists more than 20,000 clones, 77% of them singletons. ViraFEST expansion of antigen-specific CD4+ T cells with viral peptide pools preceded sequencing. Researchers isolated CD4+ T cells once 9 to 11 days of culture had elapsed. Infection dated between March and December 2020, before the Alpha, Beta and Delta variants reached the United States. Wells containing 1.5 million to 2 million PBMC each were cultured with roughly 10 IU/ml IL-2 and approximately 10 ug/ml peptides. Cells had half their medium changed to IL-2 medium on days 3 and 7. Comments on this clone: The antigen remains unidentified.

The ends were cut back, 1 base at V and 5 bases at J, with 8 bases in the middle. The CDR3 has 13 residues. The germline V gene has CDR1 SGHNT and CDR2 YENEEA. Study-wide results and caveats: The study had few convalescent patients and no early post-infection timepoints.

This chain links TRBV11-3 with TRBJ2-5; D is uncertain. The source of this sequence is a human donor who had a prior SARS-CoV-2 infection. The sequencing used CD4+ T cells from PBMCs cultured with HCoV-NL63 spike peptides, collected before COVID-19 vaccination. CDR3 DNA sequence: TGTGCCAGCAGCTTAGGCGGACCCGAGACCCAGTACTTC. This encodes CASSLGGPETQYF.